These 5 T cell receptor beta chains were sequenced from one sample in a study of blood T cell repertoires in COVID-19 (dated by TCRdb to about 2020). The library was generated by the immunoSEQ multiplex PCR assay. TCRdb stores this immuneACCESS table with in-frame sequences only. Part of the clones is absent; in the studies checked, under half of the shortfall reflects unresolved V genes, and no reason is known for the rest. The sample profile shows 160,000 or so clones; more than 70% of them were found once. In total, the top ten clones hold 4.5% to 7.5% of the sample. The sequencing sample was made of PBMCs or T cells enriched from blood (not recorded which). The origin of the receptors is a man between 35 and 55 years old who had recovered from COVID-19.

The chain couples TRBV7-3 to TRBJ2-2; D perhaps matches TRBD2 (5 bases). Trimming pared 5 bases from V and 3 bases from J, leaving 10 bases between. CDR3 length: 14 residues. The germline CDR1 and CDR2 sequences are SGHTA and FQGTGA. The chain's CDR3 is CASSLLGHTGELFF. The CDR3 nucleotides are TGTGCCAGCAGCCTACTAGGACACACCGGGGAGCTGTTTTTT.

The CDR3 nucleotides are TGTGCCACCAGTGACCCGACTTTTTCCCGGGATGGAGAGACCCAGTACTTC. Translating gives CATSDPTFSRDGETQYF. V is TRBV24-1 and J is TRBJ2-5; D perhaps matches TRBD2 (5 bases). The V gene's germline CDR1 is KGHDR and CDR2 SFDVKD. The CDR3 spans 17 residues. V lost 4 bases and J lost 4, with 21 bases in between.

The CDR3 region has the DNA TGTGCCTGGCAGAGGACAGTTTTCTACGAGCAGTACTTC. This gives the protein CAWQRTVFYEQYF. This sequence joins TRBV30 and TRBJ2-7, with TRBD1 as a possible D gene (6 bases). V shed 5 bases and J shed 3 bases, with 14 bases lying between them. Germline CDR1 is GTSNPN and CDR2 is SVGIG (reference sequence). The CDR3 loop spans 13 amino acids.

The rearrangement uses TRBV2 and TRBJ2-1; D is possibly TRBD1 (5 bases). There are 13 residues in the CDR3. With 3 bases removed from V and 2 bases from J, the gap between germline ends came to 5 bases. The germline V gene has CDR1 SNHLY and CDR2 FYNNEI. The CDR3 DNA follows: TGTGCCAGCAGTGAGGACACCTACAATGAGCAGTTCTTC. This codes for CASSEDTYNEQFF.

The rearrangement links TRBV7-9 to TRBJ2-2, with a tentative D call TRBD2 (7 bases). The CDR3 loop spans 16 amino acids. The germline CDR1 and CDR2 sequences are SEHNR and FQNEAQ (reference sequence). Trimming took 2 bases from V and 1 from J, leaving 11 bases between them. CDR3 protein: CASSLSGGLNTGELFF. The CDR3 coding sequence is TGTGCCAGCAGCTTATCGGGGGGCTTGAACACCGGGGAGCTGTTTTTT.